This is a list of T cell receptor beta chains from one sample in a study of cytomegalovirus exposure and HLA in healthy donors. This table comes from immunoSEQ multiplex PCR, and its TCRdb copy is limited to in-frame clones, with some not included. Of about 280,000 clones in the sample, 88% were seen once. Sequenced input: PBMCs. All receptors come from a woman aged 18-29 years in good health and CMV-seronegative. Each CDR3 is given with its conserved first and last residue. The D gene is left open where the match is weak. Clone size is shown for a subset of rows, as once, few, many or a class of expanded clone.

cdr3_aa: CASSGSLRDTQYF; cdr3_nt: TGCGCCAGCAGCGGGAGTTTAAGGGATACGCAGTATTTT; v_call: TRBV4-3; j_call: TRBJ2-3; clone_size: .; d_call: .
cdr3_aa: CASSPIRTSGISGELFF; cdr3_nt: TGTGCCAGCTCACCGATACGGACTAGCGGGATCTCCGGGGAGCTGTTTTTT; v_call: TRBV18; j_call: TRBJ2-2; clone_size: .; d_call: TRBD2
cdr3_aa: CASGGHRDGNQPQHF; cdr3_nt: TGTGCCAGCGGCGGGCACAGGGACGGAAATCAGCCCCAGCATTTT; v_call: TRBV6-1; j_call: TRBJ1-5; clone_size: .; d_call: .
cdr3_aa: CASSQDVVAYEQYF; cdr3_nt: TGCGCCAGCAGCCAAGATGTAGTTGCCTACGAGCAGTACTTC; v_call: TRBV4-3; j_call: TRBJ2-7; clone_size: once; d_call: .
cdr3_aa: CASSYAGVSGNTIYF; cdr3_nt: TGTGCCAGCAGTTACGCGGGGGTTAGTGGAAACACCATATATTTT; v_call: TRBV6-5; j_call: TRBJ1-3; clone_size: .; d_call: .
cdr3_aa: CASSLVGRGQGAPLHF; cdr3_nt: TGCGCCAGCAGCTTGGTTGGCAGGGGGCAGGGAGCCCCCCTCCACTTT; v_call: TRBV5-1; j_call: TRBJ1-6; clone_size: .; d_call: TRBD1
cdr3_aa: CASSRDRDEQYF; cdr3_nt: TGTGCCAGCAGCCGGGACAGGGACGAGCAGTACTTC; v_call: TRBV2; j_call: TRBJ2-7; clone_size: few; d_call: TRBD1
cdr3_aa: CASSSGETQYF; cdr3_nt: TGTGCCAGCAGTTCAGGAGAGACCCAGTACTTC; v_call: TRBV27; j_call: TRBJ2-5; clone_size: .; d_call: .
cdr3_aa: CASTTGGPTGNTIYF; cdr3_nt: TGCGCCAGCACCACAGGGGGACCGACTGGAAACACCATATATTTT; v_call: TRBV5-1; j_call: TRBJ1-3; clone_size: .; d_call: TRBD1
cdr3_aa: CASSYGGAGANVLTF; cdr3_nt: TGTGCCAGCAGTTACGGAGGGGCTGGGGCCAACGTCCTGACTTTC; v_call: TRBV6-5; j_call: TRBJ2-6; clone_size: .; d_call: .
cdr3_aa: CASSEGVLALKQETQYF; cdr3_nt: TGTGCCAGCAGTGAAGGGGTTCTAGCGCTAAAACAAGAGACCCAGTACTTC; v_call: TRBV2; j_call: TRBJ2-5; clone_size: .; d_call: .
cdr3_aa: CASSLSGAGTSGTHVTEQFF; cdr3_nt: TGTGCCAGCAGTTTATCGGGGGCAGGGACTAGCGGGACTCACGTCACTGAGCAGTTCTTC; v_call: TRBV27; j_call: TRBJ2-1; clone_size: .; d_call: TRBD2
cdr3_aa: CASSPTGPYEQYF; cdr3_nt: TGTGCCAGCAGCCCGACAGGGCCCTACGAGCAGTACTTC; v_call: TRBV28; j_call: TRBJ2-7; clone_size: .; d_call: TRBD1
cdr3_aa: CASSPFLGQGRGEQFF; cdr3_nt: TGTGCCAGCTCACCGTTCCTTGGACAGGGTCGTGGGGAGCAGTTCTTC; v_call: TRBV18; j_call: TRBJ2-1; clone_size: .; d_call: TRBD1
cdr3_aa: CASTGTGTSGSPLHF; cdr3_nt: TGTGCCAGCACCGGGACAGGGACGTCGGGTTCACCCCTCCACTTT; v_call: TRBV27; j_call: TRBJ1-6; clone_size: .; d_call: TRBD1
cdr3_aa: CASRTQGRGANVLTF; cdr3_nt: TGTGCCAGCAGAACTCAGGGGCGTGGGGCCAACGTCCTGACTTTC; v_call: TRBV7-9; j_call: TRBJ2-6; clone_size: once; d_call: .
cdr3_aa: CASSFPNQPQHF; cdr3_nt: TGTGCCAGCAGCTTTCCAAATCAGCCCCAGCATTTT; v_call: TRBV5-5; j_call: TRBJ1-5; clone_size: few; d_call: .
cdr3_aa: CASSVAGGPYEQYF; cdr3_nt: TGTGCCAGCAGTGTAGCGGGAGGGCCCTACGAGCAGTACTTC; v_call: TRBV25-1; j_call: TRBJ2-7; clone_size: .; d_call: TRBD2
cdr3_aa: CASNPGSRNLVQETQYF; cdr3_nt: TGCGCCAGCAACCCAGGTTCCCGCAACCTTGTACAAGAGACCCAGTACTTC; v_call: TRBV10-1; j_call: TRBJ2-5; clone_size: .; d_call: .
cdr3_aa: CASSRGQGSVYGYTF; cdr3_nt: TGCGCCAGCAGCCGAGGACAGGGGTCGGTCTATGGCTACACCTTC; v_call: TRBV4-1; j_call: TRBJ1-2; clone_size: .; d_call: TRBD1
cdr3_aa: CASSLVAGGGYNEQFF; cdr3_nt: TGCGCCAGCAGCTTGGTGGCGGGAGGGGGATACAATGAGCAGTTCTTC; v_call: TRBV5-1; j_call: TRBJ2-1; clone_size: once; d_call: TRBD2
cdr3_aa: CASSRRGGLGTGELFF; cdr3_nt: TGTGCCAGCAGCCGGAGGGGAGGTTTAGGCACCGGGGAGCTGTTTTTT; v_call: TRBV11-3; j_call: TRBJ2-2; clone_size: .; d_call: .
cdr3_aa: CASSFRDSSYEQYF; cdr3_nt: TGTGCCAGCAGTTTCCGGGACAGCTCCTACGAGCAGTACTTC; v_call: TRBV2; j_call: TRBJ2-7; clone_size: .; d_call: TRBD1
cdr3_aa: CASSSYIGQGNEQYF; cdr3_nt: TGTGCCAGCAGCTCGTACATCGGACAGGGTAACGAGCAGTACTTC; v_call: TRBV11-2; j_call: TRBJ2-7; clone_size: .; d_call: TRBD1
cdr3_aa: CASSLYRELGELFF; cdr3_nt: TGCGCCAGCAGTTTGTACAGGGAACTCGGGGAGCTGTTTTTT; v_call: TRBV5-1; j_call: TRBJ2-2; clone_size: .; d_call: .
cdr3_aa: CASRGRDRGQKQYF; cdr3_nt: TGTGCCAGCAGAGGCCGGGACAGGGGGCAGAAGCAGTACTTC; v_call: TRBV6-1; j_call: TRBJ2-7; clone_size: .; d_call: TRBD1
cdr3_aa: CASSPIGTAEAFF; cdr3_nt: TGTGCCAGCAGCCCGATCGGGACAGCTGAAGCTTTCTTT; v_call: TRBV28; j_call: TRBJ1-1; clone_size: .; d_call: TRBD1
cdr3_aa: CASRGQGKGYEQYF; cdr3_nt: TGTGCCAGCAGGGGGCAGGGCAAGGGCTACGAGCAGTACTTC; v_call: TRBV28; j_call: TRBJ2-7; clone_size: .; d_call: .
cdr3_aa: CASTNTSWGSTGQGETQYF; cdr3_nt: TGTGCCAGCACTAACACGAGTTGGGGATCTACGGGACAGGGCGAGACCCAGTACTTC; v_call: TRBV6-8; j_call: TRBJ2-5; clone_size: few; d_call: TRBD1
cdr3_aa: CASSPGDSYNEQFF; cdr3_nt: TGCGCCAGCAGCCCGGGGGACAGTTACAATGAGCAGTTCTTC; v_call: TRBV4-1; j_call: TRBJ2-1; clone_size: .; d_call: .
cdr3_aa: CASSLPPGQGRNEKLFF; cdr3_nt: TGTGCCAGCAGCTTACCCCCGGGACAGGGACGAAATGAAAAACTGTTTTTT; v_call: TRBV7-8; j_call: TRBJ1-4; clone_size: .; d_call: TRBD1
cdr3_aa: CASTLDYSPNEQYF; cdr3_nt: TGTGCCAGCACGTTGGACTACTCACCTAACGAGCAGTACTTC; v_call: TRBV28; j_call: TRBJ2-7; clone_size: .; d_call: .
cdr3_aa: CASNRGLNTEAFF; cdr3_nt: TGCGCCAGCAATCGAGGGCTGAACACTGAAGCTTTCTTT; v_call: TRBV5-1; j_call: TRBJ1-1; clone_size: .; d_call: .
cdr3_aa: CASTPGDFYEQYF; cdr3_nt: TGTGCCAGCACCCCGGGGGATTTCTACGAGCAGTACTTC; v_call: TRBV28; j_call: TRBJ2-7; clone_size: few; d_call: .
cdr3_aa: CASTLRVRETQYF; cdr3_nt: TGTGCCAGCACCCTGCGGGTTCGAGAGACCCAGTACTTC; v_call: TRBV28; j_call: TRBJ2-5; clone_size: .; d_call: .
cdr3_aa: CATGGQGPRSYEQYF; cdr3_nt: TGTGCCACTGGGGGACAGGGCCCCCGCTCCTACGAGCAGTACTTC; v_call: TRBV10-3; j_call: TRBJ2-7; clone_size: .; d_call: TRBD1
cdr3_aa: CASTEGGLAAHEQYF; cdr3_nt: TGCGCCAGCACCGAGGGGGGACTAGCAGCCCACGAGCAGTACTTC; v_call: TRBV5-1; j_call: TRBJ2-7; clone_size: .; d_call: TRBD2
cdr3_aa: CASSPNPGAGNTIYF; cdr3_nt: TGTGCCAGCAGCCCCAACCCGGGGGCTGGAAACACCATATATTTT; v_call: TRBV7-8; j_call: TRBJ1-3; clone_size: .; d_call: .
cdr3_aa: CSARAGKQFF; cdr3_nt: TGCAGTGCTAGAGCCGGGAAGCAGTTCTTC; v_call: TRBV20-1; j_call: TRBJ2-1; clone_size: once; d_call: .
cdr3_aa: CASSLTNSGTGNTIYF; cdr3_nt: TGCGCCAGCAGCTTGACTAACAGCGGGACTGGAAACACCATATATTTT; v_call: TRBV5-1; j_call: TRBJ1-3; clone_size: .; d_call: .
cdr3_aa: CASSAGTSGSTRETLNEQFF; cdr3_nt: TGTGCCAGCAGCGCCGGGACTAGCGGGTCTACCCGCGAAACCCTCAATGAGCAGTTCTTC; v_call: TRBV9; j_call: TRBJ2-1; clone_size: .; d_call: TRBD2
cdr3_aa: CASSSSGLADEQYF; cdr3_nt: TGTGCCAGCAGTTCCTCGGGACTAGCTGACGAGCAGTACTTC; v_call: TRBV28; j_call: TRBJ2-7; clone_size: .; d_call: TRBD2
cdr3_aa: CASSDREREETQYF; cdr3_nt: TGTGCCAGCAGCGACCGGGAAAGGGAAGAGACCCAGTACTTC; v_call: TRBV5-4; j_call: TRBJ2-5; clone_size: .; d_call: .
cdr3_aa: CASRSPGQGWNEQFF; cdr3_nt: TGTGCCAGCAGGTCCCCGGGACAGGGGTGGAATGAGCAGTTCTTC; v_call: TRBV28; j_call: TRBJ2-1; clone_size: .; d_call: TRBD1
cdr3_aa: CASSLRQGSGNTIYF; cdr3_nt: TGTGCCAGCAGCTTAAGACAGGGATCTGGAAACACCATATATTTT; v_call: TRBV7-2; j_call: TRBJ1-3; clone_size: .; d_call: TRBD1
cdr3_aa: CASSLWGGTNTGELFF; cdr3_nt: TGTGCCAGCAGTTTATGGGGCGGGACGAACACCGGGGAGCTGTTTTTT; v_call: TRBV27; j_call: TRBJ2-2; clone_size: once; d_call: .
cdr3_aa: CASSLGYGGDGEAFF; cdr3_nt: TGTGCCAGCAGCTTGGGGTACGGAGGGGATGGTGAAGCTTTCTTT; v_call: TRBV5-6; j_call: TRBJ1-1; clone_size: .; d_call: .
cdr3_aa: CASSDSGGSADTQYF; cdr3_nt: TGTGCCAGCAGTGACTCGGGTGGGAGTGCAGATACGCAGTATTTT; v_call: TRBV6-4; j_call: TRBJ2-3; clone_size: .; d_call: .
cdr3_aa: CASRGQGGGYTF; cdr3_nt: TGTGCCAGCAGAGGACAGGGTGGCGGCTACACCTTC; v_call: TRBV25-1; j_call: TRBJ1-2; clone_size: .; d_call: TRBD1
cdr3_aa: CASSPDAGTRARWSEKLFF; cdr3_nt: TGTGCCAGCAGCCCGGATGCCGGGACAAGGGCCCGGTGGAGCGAAAAACTGTTTTTT; v_call: TRBV5-5; j_call: TRBJ1-4; clone_size: few; d_call: .
cdr3_aa: CASSDEAGGTGELFF; cdr3_nt: TGTGCCAGCAGTGACGAGGCAGGGGGGACCGGGGAGCTGTTTTTT; v_call: TRBV6-4; j_call: TRBJ2-2; clone_size: few; d_call: .
cdr3_aa: CASSSPGIRGRETQYF; cdr3_nt: TGTGCCAGCAGTTCACCGGGAATCAGGGGACGAGAGACCCAGTACTTC; v_call: TRBV28; j_call: TRBJ2-5; clone_size: .; d_call: .
cdr3_aa: CAISVGEMNTEAFF; cdr3_nt: TGTGCCATCAGTGTGGGAGAAATGAACACTGAAGCTTTCTTT; v_call: TRBV10-3; j_call: TRBJ1-1; clone_size: .; d_call: .